This T cell receptor (beta chain) was recovered during a study of blood T cell repertoires in COVID-19. Study details: Samples representing acute and convalescent COVID-19 were sourced from the United States, Italy and Spain. The cDNA or gDNA used as material had been derived from T cells, B-cell-depleted T cells, or PBMCs.

Study processing details: Reference gene primer amplification in the assay estimated nucleated cell counts. Only in-frame clones appear in the TCRdb table, and some are missing; sequencing was by immunoSEQ multiplex PCR. The D gene and trimming were derived from the DNA, and the V and J assignments and clone size from that table. The repertoire holds 250,000 to 300,000 clones, with about 90% as singletons. While infection was still active, Seattle patients were enrolled and then followed longitudinally. CDR3 length: 14 amino acids. The germline CDR1 and CDR2 sequences are MNHNY and SVGAGI (reference sequence). The ends were cut back, 2 bases at V and 5 bases at J, with 12 bases in the middle.

The sample was peripheral blood. The origin of this receptor is a woman in her thirties with COVID-19, enrolled during active disease. The rearrangement links TRBV6-6 to TRBJ1-1; D is ambiguous. CDR3: CASSYRPGWTEAFF. The CDR3 DNA reads as TGTGCCAGCAGTTACCGTCCGGGTTGGACTGAAGCTTTCTTT.